The sequence of this T cell receptor (beta chain) was determined in a study of CD8 T cell repertoires and HIV-1 epitope variants. Study details: Control wells had CMV/EBV/flu peptides, negative Ebola AY9, or no peptide.

There are a few counts of this clone. Antigen unknown. On the immunoSEQ platform, TCR beta CDR3s were sequenced at survey depth. Generated by immunoSEQ multiplex PCR, the TCRdb table keeps only in-frame clones and is missing some. The sample has 6,000 to 8,000 clones, 55% to 65% seen once. This TCR derives from a male donor with HIV. The sample comprised cultured CD8+ T cells derived from PBMCs.

The CDR3: CASSLTGQAYNSPLHF. DNA for the CDR3: TGTGCCAGCAGCTTGACGGGACAGGCCTATAATTCACCCCTCCACTTT. The J gene is TRBJ1-6, the V gene TRBV7-3, with TRBD1 matching over 8 bases. V lost 3 bases, J lost 2 bases, and 3 bases stayed unmatched. CDR1 and CDR2 from the germline V gene are SGHTA and FQGTGA. The CDR3 extends over 16 amino acids.